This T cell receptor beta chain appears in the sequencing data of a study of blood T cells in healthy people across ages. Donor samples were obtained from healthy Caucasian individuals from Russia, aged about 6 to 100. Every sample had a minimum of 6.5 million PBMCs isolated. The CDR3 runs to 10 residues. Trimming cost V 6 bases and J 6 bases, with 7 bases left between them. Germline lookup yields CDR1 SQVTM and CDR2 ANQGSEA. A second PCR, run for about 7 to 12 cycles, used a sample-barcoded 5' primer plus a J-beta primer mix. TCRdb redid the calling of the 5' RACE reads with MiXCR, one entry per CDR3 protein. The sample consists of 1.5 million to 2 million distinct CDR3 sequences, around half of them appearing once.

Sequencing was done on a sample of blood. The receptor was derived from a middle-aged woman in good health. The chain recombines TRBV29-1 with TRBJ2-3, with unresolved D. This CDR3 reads CSVRRDTQYF. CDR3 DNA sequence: TGCAGCGTCAGGCGGGATACGCAGTATTTT.